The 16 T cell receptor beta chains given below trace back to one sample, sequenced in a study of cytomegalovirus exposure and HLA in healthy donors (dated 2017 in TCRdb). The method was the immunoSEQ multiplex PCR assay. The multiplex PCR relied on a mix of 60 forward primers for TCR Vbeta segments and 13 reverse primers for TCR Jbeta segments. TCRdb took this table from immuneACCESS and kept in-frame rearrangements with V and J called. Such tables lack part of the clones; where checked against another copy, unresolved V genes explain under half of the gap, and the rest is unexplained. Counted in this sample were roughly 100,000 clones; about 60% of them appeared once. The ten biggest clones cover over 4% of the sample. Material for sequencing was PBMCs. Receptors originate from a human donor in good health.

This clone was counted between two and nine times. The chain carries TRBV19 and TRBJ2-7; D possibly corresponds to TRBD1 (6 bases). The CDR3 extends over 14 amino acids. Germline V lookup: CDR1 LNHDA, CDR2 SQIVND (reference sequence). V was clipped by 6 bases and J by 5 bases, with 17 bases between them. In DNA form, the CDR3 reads TGTGCCAGTAGCCAAAGCTCCAGGGGCGACGAGCAGTACTTC. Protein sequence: CASSQSSRGDEQYF.

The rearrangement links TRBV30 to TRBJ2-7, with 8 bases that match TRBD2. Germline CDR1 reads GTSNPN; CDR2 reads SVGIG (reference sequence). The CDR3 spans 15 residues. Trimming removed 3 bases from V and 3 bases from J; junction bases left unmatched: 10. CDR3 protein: CAWRTSSSGGYEQYF. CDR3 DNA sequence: TGTGCCTGGAGGACCTCTAGCAGCGGGGGCTACGAGCAGTACTTC.

The CDR3 here is CASSYSYRNTEAFF. In nucleotides, the CDR3 is TGTGCCAGCAGTTACTCGTACAGGAACACTGAAGCTTTCTTT. The chain couples TRBV6-5 to TRBJ1-1; D is unresolved. CDR3 size: 14 residues. Trimming pared 0 bases from V and 1 base from J, leaving 6 bases between. In germline, CDR1 is MNHEY, CDR2 SVGAGI.

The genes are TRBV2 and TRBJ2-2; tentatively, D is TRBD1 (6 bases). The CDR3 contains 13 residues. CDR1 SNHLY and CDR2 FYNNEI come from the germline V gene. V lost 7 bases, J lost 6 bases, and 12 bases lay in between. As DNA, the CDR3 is TGTGCCAGCAACAACAGGGCGGCCGGGGAGCTGTTTTTT. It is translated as CASNNRAAGELFF.

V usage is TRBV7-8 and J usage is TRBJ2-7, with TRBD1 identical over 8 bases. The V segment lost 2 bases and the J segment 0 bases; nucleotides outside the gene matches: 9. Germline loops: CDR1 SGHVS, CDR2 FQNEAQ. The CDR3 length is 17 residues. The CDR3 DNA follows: TGTGCCAGCAGCTTAAACTCCGGACAGGGAGCCTCCTACGAGCAGTACTTC. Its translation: CASSLNSGQGASYEQYF.

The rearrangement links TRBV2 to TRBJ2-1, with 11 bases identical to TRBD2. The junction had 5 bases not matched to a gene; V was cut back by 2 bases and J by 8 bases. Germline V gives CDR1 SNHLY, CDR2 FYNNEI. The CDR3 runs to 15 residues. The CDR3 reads CASSELAGGGYEQFF. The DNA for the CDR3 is TGTGCCAGCAGTGAACTAGCGGGAGGTGGGTATGAGCAGTTCTTC.

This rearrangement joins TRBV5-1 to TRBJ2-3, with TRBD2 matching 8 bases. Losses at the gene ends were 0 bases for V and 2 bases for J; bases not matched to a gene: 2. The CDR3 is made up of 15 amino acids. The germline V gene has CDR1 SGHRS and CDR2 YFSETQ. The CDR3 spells CASSLAGRDTDTQYF. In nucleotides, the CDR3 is TGCGCCAGCAGCTTGGCCGGGAGGGACACAGATACGCAGTATTTT.

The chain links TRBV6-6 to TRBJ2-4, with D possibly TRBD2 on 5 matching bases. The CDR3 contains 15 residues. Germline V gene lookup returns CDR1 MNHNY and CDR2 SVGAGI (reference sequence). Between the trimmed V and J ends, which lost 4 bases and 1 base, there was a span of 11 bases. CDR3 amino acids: CASSLPDWAKNIQYF. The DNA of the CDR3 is TGTGCCAGCAGTTTACCGGACTGGGCCAAAAACATTCAGTACTTC.

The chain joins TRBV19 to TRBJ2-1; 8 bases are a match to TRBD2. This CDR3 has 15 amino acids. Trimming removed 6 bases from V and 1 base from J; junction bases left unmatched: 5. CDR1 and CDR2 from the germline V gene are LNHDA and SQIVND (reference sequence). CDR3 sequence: CASRPSGRSYNEQFF. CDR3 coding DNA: TGTGCCAGTAGACCCAGCGGGAGATCCTACAATGAGCAGTTCTTC.

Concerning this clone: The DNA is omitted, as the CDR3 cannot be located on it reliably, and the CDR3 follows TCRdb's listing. CDR3 sequence: CASSEWGQGSISYEQCF. The chain uses TRBV6-1 and TRBJ2-7; no DNA check was done on the table's D call, TRBD1. The CDR3 adds up to 17 amino acids, both ends counted. Germline-derived CDR1 and CDR2 are MNHNS and SASEGT.

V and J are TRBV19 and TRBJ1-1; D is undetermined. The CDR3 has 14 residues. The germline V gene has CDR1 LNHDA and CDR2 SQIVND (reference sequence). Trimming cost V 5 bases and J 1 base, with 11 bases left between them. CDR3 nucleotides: TGTGCCAGTAGTGTAACTCATGGGAACACTGAAGCTTTCTTT. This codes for CASSVTHGNTEAFF.

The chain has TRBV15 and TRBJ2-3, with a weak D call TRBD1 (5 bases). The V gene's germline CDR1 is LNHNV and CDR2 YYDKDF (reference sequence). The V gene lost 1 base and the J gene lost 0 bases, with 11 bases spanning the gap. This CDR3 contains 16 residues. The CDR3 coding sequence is TGTGCCACCAGCAGAGGGGGCGCCTCTAGCACAGATACGCAGTATTTT. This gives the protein CATSRGGASSTDTQYF.

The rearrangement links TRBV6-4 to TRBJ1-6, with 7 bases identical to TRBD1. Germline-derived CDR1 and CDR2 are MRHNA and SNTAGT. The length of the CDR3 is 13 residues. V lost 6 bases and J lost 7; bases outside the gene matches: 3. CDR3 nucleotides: TGTGCCAGCAGCACAGGGGTCAATTCACCCCTCCACTTT. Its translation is CASSTGVNSPLHF.

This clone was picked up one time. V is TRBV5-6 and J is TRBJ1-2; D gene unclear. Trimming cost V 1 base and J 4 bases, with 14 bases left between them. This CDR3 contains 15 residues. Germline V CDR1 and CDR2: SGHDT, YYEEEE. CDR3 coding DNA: TGTGCCAGCAGCTTGTTCCCCAGTACCTCCTATGGCTACACCTTC. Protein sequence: CASSLFPSTSYGYTF.

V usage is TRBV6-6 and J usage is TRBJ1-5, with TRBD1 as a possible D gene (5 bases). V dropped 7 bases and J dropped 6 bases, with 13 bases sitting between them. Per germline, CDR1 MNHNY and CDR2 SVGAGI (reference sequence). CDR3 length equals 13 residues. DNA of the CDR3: TGTGCCAGCACCGGGGGATTGGTTCAGCCCCAGCATTTT. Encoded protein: CASTGGLVQPQHF.

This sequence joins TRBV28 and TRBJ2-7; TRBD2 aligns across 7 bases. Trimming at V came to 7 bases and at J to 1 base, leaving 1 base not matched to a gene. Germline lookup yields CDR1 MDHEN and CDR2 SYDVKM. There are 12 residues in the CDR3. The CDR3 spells CASMGGSYEQYF. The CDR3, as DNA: TGTGCCAGCATGGGGGGGTCCTACGAGCAGTACTTC.